This T cell receptor beta chain was identified in a study of blood T cell repertoires in COVID-19. Across the study: The United States, Italy and Spain were the sources of the acute and convalescent COVID-19 samples. From T cells, B-cell-depleted T cells, or PBMCs came the material, which was cDNA or gDNA.

Authors' methods: For nucleated cells, counts were estimated from reference gene primer amplification. Repertoires were generated with immunoSEQ multiplex PCR, while TCRdb's copy carries only in-frame clones and drops some. V and J calls and clone size are given by that table; D and trimming were obtained from the DNA. The profile shows roughly 76,000 clones, 75% to 90% of them singletons. With V trimmed by 0 bases and J by 2 bases, 3 bases remained unmatched. Germline CDR1 and CDR2: LGHNA and YNFKEQ. The CDR3 loop spans 15 amino acids. Enrollees, about 18 to 90 years old, lived in around 23 US areas.

The chain carries TRBV4-2 and TRBJ2-7; 8 positions agree with TRBD2. The origin of this receptor is a woman aged 45-60 years with acute COVID-19. The sequencing sample was made of PBMCs or T cells enriched from blood (not recorded which). In DNA, the CDR3 is TGTGCCAGCAGCCAAGACCCGGGACTAGCCTACGAGCAGTACTTC. Its protein product is CASSQDPGLAYEQYF.